The 19 T cell receptor beta chains in this list originate from one sample, sequenced in a study of blood T cell repertoires in COVID-19. Clones were read by immunoSEQ multiplex PCR, and TCRdb kept only the in-frame ones, dropping some. Among about 230,000 clones, 86% were seen once, and the ten largest hold under 14%. Sequencing input: peripheral blood. These receptor sequences come from a man over 45 with COVID-19, enrolled during active disease.

CDR3 nucleotide sequence: TGTGCCAGCAGCCAAGTAAATCAGGGGGGCGGTAATCAGCCCCAGCATTTT. Translating gives CASSQVNQGGGNQPQHF. The chain joins TRBV4-2 to TRBJ1-5; 7 bases line up with TRBD1. Looked up from germline, CDR1 is LGHNA and CDR2 is YNFKEQ. Trimming at V came to 1 base and at J to 4 bases, leaving 10 bases not matched to a gene. The CDR3 has 17 residues.

The CDR3 region is CASSPDMSTDTQYF. The CDR3 region has the DNA TGTGCCAGCTCACCAGACATGAGCACAGATACGCAGTATTTT. The V gene is TRBV18, the J gene TRBJ2-3; D call uncertain. The CDR3 length is 14 residues. CDR1 and CDR2 (germline): KGHSH, LQKENI. V lost 2 bases, J lost 0 bases, and 6 bases lay in between.

The CDR3 nucleotides are TGTGCCAGCAGCTTAGAACAGGAAGGCTACACCTTC. Its translation: CASSLEQEGYTF. V gene TRBV7-2 combines with J gene TRBJ1-2, with D perhaps TRBD1 (5 bases). Germline CDR1 and CDR2: SGHTA and FQGNSA. The V gene lost 1 base and the J gene lost 8 bases, with 8 bases spanning the gap. This CDR3 region has 12 residues.

The V and J genes are TRBV5-6 and TRBJ1-2; perhaps TRBD1 as D (6 bases). The CDR3 spans 14 residues. V lost 2 bases and J 3 bases, leaving 11 bases between the germline ends. Germline-derived CDR1 and CDR2 are SGHDT and YYEEEE. CDR3 DNA: TGTGCCAGCAGCTTACAGGGACGTCACTATGGCTACACCTTC. Protein product: CASSLQGRHYGYTF.

The count of this clone is one. This chain uses TRBV7-9 with TRBJ2-3; the D gene is possibly TRBD1 (5 bases). The CDR3 runs to 16 residues. Germline CDR1 and CDR2: SEHNR and FQNEAQ (reference sequence). Trimming shortened V by 2 bases and J by 0 bases, and 12 bases separated the two germline ends. CDR3 protein: CASSLIQTASTDTQYF. Here the CDR3 DNA reads TGTGCCAGCAGCTTAATCCAGACAGCCAGCACAGATACGCAGTATTTT.

The rearrangement joins TRBV6-5 to TRBJ2-6; 7 nucleotides agree with TRBD1. Looked up from germline, CDR1 is MNHEY and CDR2 is SVGAGI. J gave up 1 base and V 6 bases, and 3 bases lay outside the gene matches. The CDR3 sequence is 15 residues long. CDR3 residues: CASSTTGSGANVLTF. The CDR3 nucleotides are TGTGCCAGCAGCACGACAGGGTCTGGGGCCAACGTCCTGACTTTC.

The chain couples TRBV6-5 to TRBJ1-5; D gene ambiguous. The CDR3 sequence is 13 residues long. The V end was cut by 0 bases, the J end by 5 bases, with 5 bases between. Per the germline V gene, CDR1 is MNHEY and CDR2 is SVGAGI. CDR3 loop: CASSYSVDQPQHF. CDR3 coding DNA: TGTGCCAGCAGTTACTCAGTAGATCAGCCCCAGCATTTT.

The chain recombines TRBV6-2 or TRBV6-3 with TRBJ1-6, with TRBD1 matching 12 bases. CDR1 and CDR2 from the germline V gene are MNHEY and SVGEGT. With 4 bases clipped from V and 9 bases from J, the junction kept 7 bases outside the gene matches. There are 16 residues in the CDR3. CDR3 DNA: TGTGCCAGCAGTTGGACGGGACAGGGGGCAAGTTCACCCCTCCACTTT. Its translation: CASSWTGQGASSPLHF.

The rearrangement joins TRBV19 to TRBJ1-2; 7 bases map to TRBD1. The CDR3 runs 13 residues. The germline CDR1 and CDR2 sequences are LNHDA and SQIVND (reference sequence). J lost 4 bases, V lost 1 base, and 0 bases had no gene match. CDR3 coding DNA: TGTGCCAGTAGTATAGGACAGGGCTATGGCTACACCTTC. This gives the protein CASSIGQGYGYTF.

The rearrangement links TRBV7-2 to TRBJ1-2; D not resolved. V was trimmed by 5 bases and J by 2 bases, leaving 9 bases between them. Germline CDR1 SGHTA, CDR2 FQGNSA. The CDR3 spans 13 residues. This chain's CDR3 is CASSPLGNYGYTF. The CDR3 DNA sequence: TGTGCCAGCAGCCCTCTTGGCAACTATGGCTACACCTTC.

The rearrangement joins TRBV3-1 (or the pseudogene TRBV3-2) to TRBJ2-1; 7 bases fit TRBD2. Germline trimming cut 4 bases from V and 3 bases from J; bases unmatched to any gene: 9. The CDR3 is 16 amino acids. Germline-derived CDR1 and CDR2 are LGHDT and YNNKEL (reference sequence). This CDR3 reads CASSPLGGNLYNEQFF. The CDR3 DNA sequence: TGTGCCAGCAGCCCCCTGGGGGGGAATCTCTACAATGAGCAGTTCTTC.

The chain joins TRBV7-8 to TRBJ2-7, with a possible D match to TRBD2 (6 bases). Per the germline V gene, CDR1 is SGHVS and CDR2 is FQNEAQ. The ends were cut back, 5 bases at V and 2 bases at J, with 13 bases in the middle. CDR3 length: 14 residues. CDR3 DNA sequence: TGTGCCAGCAGCCGGGCGGGGCTAGCCTACGAGCAGTACTTC. As protein: CASSRAGLAYEQYF.

The rearrangement links TRBV5-1 to TRBJ2-7; TRBD1 matches at 11 bases. V dropped 4 bases and J dropped 0; count of bases not matched to a gene: 6. CDR1 and CDR2 (germline): SGHRS, YFSETQ. The CDR3 sequence is 16 residues long. CDR3 in amino acids: CASSGTGGRSSYEQYF. CDR3 sequence (DNA): TGCGCCAGCAGCGGGACAGGGGGTCGCAGCTCCTACGAGCAGTACTTC.

This clone was observed a few times. The chain carries TRBV29-1 and TRBJ1-3; possibly TRBD1 for D (6 bases). This CDR3 has 14 residues. The V gene lost 4 bases and the J gene lost 0 bases, with 10 bases spanning the gap. CDR1 is SQVTM, CDR2 ANQGSEA, per germline. The CDR3 bases are TGCAGCGTTGCGGGACACCTCTCTGGAAACACCATATATTTT. Protein product: CSVAGHLSGNTIYF.

The CDR3 loop is CALDRGSYNEQFF. Written as DNA, the CDR3 is TGTGCCCTAGACAGGGGGTCCTACAATGAGCAGTTCTTC. V is TRBV30 and J is TRBJ2-1; TRBD1 agrees at 9 bases. V was pared by 8 bases and J by 1 base, with 3 bases of the junction left unmatched. The CDR3 runs to 13 residues. Germline values: CDR1 GTSNPN, CDR2 SVGIG (reference sequence).

The chain employs TRBV10-3 and TRBJ2-2; a possible D gene is TRBD1 (6 bases). Trimming shortened V by 7 bases and J by 2 bases, and 8 bases separated the two germline ends. The CDR3 contains 13 residues. Germline V gene data show CDR1 as ENHRY and CDR2 as SYGVKD. The CDR3: CAITGTNTGELFF. CDR3 in DNA: TGTGCCATCACCGGGACAAACACCGGGGAGCTGTTTTTT.

This chain uses TRBV19 with TRBJ2-3; 10 nucleotides match TRBD1. V shed 8 bases, J shed 4 bases, and the junction held 6 bases outside the gene matches. Germline CDR1 reads LNHDA; CDR2 reads SQIVND (reference sequence). The CDR3 loop spans 14 amino acids. The CDR3 sequence: CASQGGTGADTQYF. The CDR3 DNA follows: TGTGCCAGTCAAGGCGGGACAGGGGCAGATACGCAGTATTTT.

The V call is TRBV5-6, the J call TRBJ1-5; D perhaps matches TRBD1 (6 bases). Germline V gives CDR1 SGHDT, CDR2 YYEEEE. The CDR3 covers 16 residues. Trimming stripped 2 bases from V and 4 bases from J, with 16 bases between. Here the CDR3 DNA reads TGTGCCAGCAGCTTCGCAGGGGCCTCGAATAATCAGCCCCAGCATTTT. This translates into CASSFAGASNNQPQHF. The full variable domain, rest sourced from reference TRBV5-6 and TRBJ1-5, is DAGVTQSPTHLIKTRGQQVTLRCSPKSGHDTVSWYQQALGQGPQFIFQYYEEEERQRGNFPDRFSGHQFPNYSSELNVNALLLGDSALYLCASSFAGASNNQPQHFGDGTRLSIL.

The rearrangement joins TRBV4-2 to TRBJ2-5, with 11 bases that match TRBD2. The CDR3 loop spans 17 amino acids. V was pared by 5 bases and J by 0 bases, with 8 bases of the junction left unmatched. Germline loops: CDR1 LGHNA, CDR2 YNFKEQ. The chain's CDR3 is CASSLGLADQYQETQYF. The CDR3 region has the DNA TGTGCCAGCAGCTTGGGACTAGCGGACCAGTACCAAGAGACCCAGTACTTC.